A single sample gave rise to the 14 T cell receptor beta chains below, sequenced in a study of blood T cell repertoires in COVID-19. Profiled with immunoSEQ multiplex PCR; TCRdb holds only in-frame clones, not every one. The data hold 150,000 or so clones, with around 84% observed a single time. Sequencing input: PBMCs or T cells enriched from blood (not recorded which). The receptors shown here come from a woman aged 45-59 years who had been exposed to COVID-19.

The chain has TRBV11-3 and TRBJ2-2; 8 bases fit TRBD2. With V trimmed by 6 bases and J by 1 base, 7 bases remained unmatched. Germline values: CDR1 SGHNT, CDR2 YENEEA. The CDR3 extends over 16 amino acids. The CDR3 nucleotides are TGTGCCAGCAGTCCCTCACTAGCGGTGAACACCGGGGAGCTGTTTTTT. It translates to CASSPSLAVNTGELFF.

The V and J genes are TRBV7-8 and TRBJ2-2; 8 nucleotides agree with TRBD2. CDR1 is SGHVS and CDR2 is FQNEAQ in the germline V gene. The CDR3 contains 15 residues. Trimming removed 3 bases from V and 6 bases from J; junction bases left unmatched: 6. This CDR3 is CASSFARGGAGELFF. The CDR3, as DNA: TGTGCCAGCAGCTTCGCCCGGGGGGGCGCCGGGGAGCTGTTTTTT.

The chain recombines TRBV3-1 (or the pseudogene TRBV3-2) with TRBJ1-1, with D perhaps TRBD1 (5 bases). Deletions cut 4 bases from V and 2 bases from J, with 8 bases between. The germline CDR1 and CDR2 sequences are LGHDT and YNNKEL (reference sequence). This CDR3 is built from 13 residues. This CDR3 is CASSLGGNTEAFF. The CDR3 nucleotides are TGTGCCAGCAGCCTGGGGGGAAACACTGAAGCTTTCTTT.

The rearrangement uses TRBV3-1 (or the pseudogene TRBV3-2) and TRBJ1-6; perhaps TRBD1 as D (6 bases). The V gene lost 4 bases and the J gene lost 3 bases, with 7 bases spanning the gap. The CDR3 has 14 amino acids. The germline CDR1 and CDR2 sequences are LGHDT and YNNKEL (reference sequence). The CDR3 DNA is TGTGCCAGCAGCCCCAGGGGCTATAATTCACCCCTCCACTTT. Amino acid sequence: CASSPRGYNSPLHF.

The genes are TRBV5-1 and TRBJ2-7; TRBD2 is a possible D gene (5 bases). This CDR3 has 16 residues. Germline values: CDR1 SGHRS, CDR2 YFSETQ. V was pared by 2 bases and J by 2 bases, with 17 bases between. The CDR3: CASSLGPLRATYEQYF. The CDR3 coding sequence is TGCGCCAGCAGCTTAGGTCCTTTGCGGGCAACCTACGAGCAGTACTTC.

V gene TRBV12-3 or TRBV12-4 combines with J gene TRBJ1-1; 9 nucleotides align to TRBD1. V lost 6 bases, J lost 10 bases, and 6 bases stayed unmatched. CDR3 length: 12 amino acids. CDR3 nucleotides: TGTGCCAGCAGAGCACCGGGACAGGGAGCTTTCTTT. It is translated as CASRAPGQGAFF.

The V and J genes are TRBV12-3 or TRBV12-4 and TRBJ1-6; the D gene is possibly TRBD1 (5 bases). The length of the CDR3 is 12 residues. Trimming shortened V by 5 bases and J by 10 bases, and 9 bases separated the two germline ends. DNA of the CDR3: TGTGCCAGCAGTCACAGGCAATCACCCCTCCACTTT. Its translation: CASSHRQSPLHF.

This sequence joins TRBV25-1 and TRBJ2-1; 12 bases fit TRBD2. Germline values: CDR1 MGHDK, CDR2 SYGVNS. V dropped 4 bases and J dropped 7; count of bases not matched to a gene: 8. The CDR3 has 16 residues. The CDR3 region is CASSARLAGVSNEQFF. The DNA of the CDR3 is TGTGCCAGCAGTGCCCGACTAGCGGGAGTATCAAATGAGCAGTTCTTC.

The rearrangement uses TRBV3-1 (or the pseudogene TRBV3-2) and TRBJ1-5; TRBD1 aligns across 7 bases. V trimming: 6 bases; J trimming: 5 bases; junction bases outside the gene matches: 4. This CDR3 comprises 13 residues. Per the germline V gene, CDR1 is LGHDT and CDR2 is YNNKEL (reference sequence). CDR3 loop: CASSRQGYQPQHF. In nucleotides, the CDR3 is TGTGCCAGCAGTCGACAGGGTTATCAGCCCCAGCATTTT.

This clone was seen just once. This sequence joins TRBV18 and TRBJ2-2; D gene uncertain. The CDR3 length is 15 residues. Germline V gene sequence: CDR1 KGHSH, CDR2 LQKENI. Between the trimmed V and J ends, which lost 3 bases and 4 bases, there was a span of 12 bases. The CDR3 nucleotides read TGTGCCAGCTCACCTCTAGATGCCAGCACCGGGGAGCTGTTTTTT. Its protein product is CASSPLDASTGELFF.

The chain has TRBV5-4 and TRBJ2-7, with D possibly matching TRBD2 (6 bases). Germline assignment: CDR1 SGHNT and CDR2 YYREEE (reference sequence). The ends were cut back, 4 bases at V and 3 bases at J, with 20 bases in the middle. The CDR3 runs to 16 residues. The CDR3 sequence: CASSRGFEGKVYEQYF. The CDR3 DNA is TGTGCCAGCAGCCGGGGGTTCGAGGGGAAGGTCTACGAGCAGTACTTC.

J is TRBJ1-6 and V is TRBV3-1 (or the pseudogene TRBV3-2), with 9 bases lining up with TRBD1. Germline values: CDR1 LGHDT, CDR2 YNNKEL (reference sequence). The CDR3 sequence is 14 residues long. V dropped 9 bases and J dropped 6; count of bases not matched to a gene: 6. The CDR3 nucleotides read TGTGCCAGTTCTGCGGGACAGGGTAATTCACCCCTCCACTTT. It translates to CASSAGQGNSPLHF.

The genes are TRBV5-4 and TRBJ1-3; unclear D gene. V gave up 2 bases and J gave up 1 base, with 7 bases separating them. Germline V lookup: CDR1 SGHNT, CDR2 YYREEE (reference sequence). The CDR3 runs to 14 residues. CDR3 sequence: CASSLRGSGNTIYF. In DNA form, the CDR3 reads TGTGCCAGCAGCTTAAGAGGGTCTGGAAACACCATATATTTT.

The chain employs TRBV9 and TRBJ2-1; weak D call: TRBD2 (6 bases). The CDR3 length is 16 residues. The germline CDR1 and CDR2 sequences are SGDLS and YYNGEE. Trimming shortened V by 4 bases and J by 2 bases, and 16 bases separated the two germline ends. CDR3 amino acids: CASSSHTSRTYNEQFF. The CDR3 coding sequence is TGTGCCAGCAGCTCCCACACTAGCAGAACCTACAATGAGCAGTTCTTC.